This T cell receptor (beta chain) came from a study of T cell repertoires in cytomegalovirus infection. Study-wide context: Public TCR beta signatures provided an indication of both CMV infection and a matching HLA type. Study-level results: Pooled public TCR beta family frequency picked out CMV carriers with the relevant HLA. Clonotype analysis showed dominance of the ex vivo response by HLA-C-restricted CMV-specific TCR beta clonotypes.

CDR3 length equals 15 residues. Trimming took 2 bases from V and 4 from J; bases not matched to a gene: 4. Germline CDR1 reads SGHNT; CDR2 reads YYREEE (reference sequence). On this clonotype itself: The antigen is unknown.

MiXCR was run by TCRdb on the reads, yielding one entry per CDR3 protein. The sample has 450,000 to 600,000 distinct CDR3 sequences; roughly 12% are singletons. The TCR comes from a human donor in good health (CMV status not recorded). Some clones in this sample may be carry-over from other donors' samples. The specimen sequenced was PBMCs. V is TRBV5-4 and J is TRBJ2-2; 8 bases map to TRBD1. The CDR3 loop reads CASSFGTGGTGELFF. The CDR3 region has the DNA TGTGCCAGCAGCTTCGGAACAGGGGGCACCGGGGAGCTGTTTTTT.